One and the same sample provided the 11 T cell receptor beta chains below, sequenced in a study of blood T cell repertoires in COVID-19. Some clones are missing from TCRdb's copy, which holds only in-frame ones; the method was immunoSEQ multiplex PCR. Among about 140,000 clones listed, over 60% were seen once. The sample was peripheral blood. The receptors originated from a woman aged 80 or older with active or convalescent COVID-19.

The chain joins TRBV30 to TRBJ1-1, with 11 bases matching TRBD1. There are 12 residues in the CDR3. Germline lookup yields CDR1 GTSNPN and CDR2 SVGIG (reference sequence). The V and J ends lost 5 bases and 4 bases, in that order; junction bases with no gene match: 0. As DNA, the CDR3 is TGTGCCTGGGGGACAGGGGGCACTGAAGCTTTCTTT. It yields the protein CAWGTGGTEAFF.

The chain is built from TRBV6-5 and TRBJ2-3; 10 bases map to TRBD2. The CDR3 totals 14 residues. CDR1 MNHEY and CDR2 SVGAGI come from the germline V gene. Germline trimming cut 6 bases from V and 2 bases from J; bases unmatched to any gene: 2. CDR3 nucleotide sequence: TGTGCCAGCAGCCTAGCGGGAGCCACAGATACGCAGTATTTT. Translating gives CASSLAGATDTQYF.

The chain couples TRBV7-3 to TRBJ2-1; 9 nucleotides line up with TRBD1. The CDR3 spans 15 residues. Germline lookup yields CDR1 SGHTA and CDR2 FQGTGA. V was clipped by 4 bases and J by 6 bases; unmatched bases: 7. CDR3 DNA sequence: TGTGCCAGCAGCTCCGGGACAGGGCGTATCAATGAGCAGTTCTTC. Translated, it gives CASSSGTGRINEQFF.

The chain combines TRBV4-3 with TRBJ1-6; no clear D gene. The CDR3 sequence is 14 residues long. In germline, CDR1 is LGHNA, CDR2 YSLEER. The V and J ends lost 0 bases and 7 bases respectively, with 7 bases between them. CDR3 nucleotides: TGCGCCAGCAGCCAAGATCCGCGAAATTCACCCCTCCACTTT. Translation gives CASSQDPRNSPLHF.

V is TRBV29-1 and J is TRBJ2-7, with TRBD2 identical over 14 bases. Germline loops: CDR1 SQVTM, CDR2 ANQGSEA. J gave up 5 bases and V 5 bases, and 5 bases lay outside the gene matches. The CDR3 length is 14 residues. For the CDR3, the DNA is TGCAGCGTTCGACTAGCGGGGGGGCGGAACGAGCAGTACTTC. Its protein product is CSVRLAGGRNEQYF.

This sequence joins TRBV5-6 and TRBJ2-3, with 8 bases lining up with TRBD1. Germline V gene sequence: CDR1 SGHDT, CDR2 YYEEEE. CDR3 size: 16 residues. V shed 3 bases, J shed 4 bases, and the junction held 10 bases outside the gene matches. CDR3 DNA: TGTGCCAGCAGCTGGGTGGAGACAGGGGAGGCAGATACGCAGTATTTT. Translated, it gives CASSWVETGEADTQYF.

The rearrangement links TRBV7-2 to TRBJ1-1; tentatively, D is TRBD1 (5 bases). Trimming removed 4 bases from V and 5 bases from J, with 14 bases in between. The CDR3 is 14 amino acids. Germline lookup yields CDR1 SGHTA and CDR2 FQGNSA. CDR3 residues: CASSSPGIWTEAFF. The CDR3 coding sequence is TGTGCCAGCAGCTCTCCAGGGATCTGGACTGAAGCTTTCTTT.

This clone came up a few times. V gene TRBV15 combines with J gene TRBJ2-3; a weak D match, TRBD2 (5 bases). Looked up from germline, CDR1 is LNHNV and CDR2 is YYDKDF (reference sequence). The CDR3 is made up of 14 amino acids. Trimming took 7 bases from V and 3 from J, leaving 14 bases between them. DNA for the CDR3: TGTGCCACCAAGGACGGGGTTAGGACAGATACGCAGTATTTT. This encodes CATKDGVRTDTQYF.

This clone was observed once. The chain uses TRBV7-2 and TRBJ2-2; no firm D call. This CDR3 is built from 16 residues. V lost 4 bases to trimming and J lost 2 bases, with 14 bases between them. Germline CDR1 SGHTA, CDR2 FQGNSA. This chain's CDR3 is CASSSGPDINTGELFF. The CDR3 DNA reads TGTGCCAGCAGCTCTGGGCCAGACATAAACACCGGGGAGCTGTTTTTT.

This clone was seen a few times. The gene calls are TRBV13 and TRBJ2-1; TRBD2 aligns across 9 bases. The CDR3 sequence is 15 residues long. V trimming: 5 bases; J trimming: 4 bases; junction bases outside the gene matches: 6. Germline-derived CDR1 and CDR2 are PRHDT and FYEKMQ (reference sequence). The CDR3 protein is CASSRALAGYNEQFF. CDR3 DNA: TGTGCCAGCAGCCGCGCTCTAGCGGGGTACAATGAGCAGTTCTTC.

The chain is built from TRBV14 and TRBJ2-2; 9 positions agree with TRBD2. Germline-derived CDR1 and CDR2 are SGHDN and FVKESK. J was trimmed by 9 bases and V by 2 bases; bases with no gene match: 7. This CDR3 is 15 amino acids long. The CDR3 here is CASSQPGLASRELFF. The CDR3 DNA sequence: TGTGCCAGCAGCCAACCGGGACTAGCTAGCCGGGAGCTGTTTTTT.